This T cell receptor (beta chain) was captured in a study of blood T cell repertoires in COVID-19. Produced via immunoSEQ multiplex PCR; TCRdb's table is partial and in-frame only. The sample includes tens of thousands of clones, 86% seen only once; the top ten take approximately 15%. Trimming shortened V by 4 bases and J by 2 bases, and 10 bases separated the two germline ends. This CDR3 is 14 amino acids long. Germline lookup yields CDR1 SNHLY and CDR2 FYNNEI. This chain links TRBV2 with TRBJ2-3; tentatively, D is TRBD2 (6 bases). The sequenced material came from peripheral blood. The TCR sequence derives from a man between 60 and 70 years old with active or convalescent COVID-19. The CDR3 sequence is CASSGTISTDTQYF. CDR3 nucleotide sequence: TGTGCCAGCAGTGGGACTATATCCACAGATACGCAGTATTTT. Supplemented by reference TRBV2 and TRBJ2-3, the full variable domain reads EPEVTQTPSHQVTQMGQEVILRCVPISNHLYFYWYRQILGQKVEFLVSFYNNEISEKSEIFDDQFSVERPDGSNFTLKIRSTKLEDSAMYFCASSGTISTDTQYFGPGTRLTVL.